Below are 7 T cell receptor beta chains sequenced from a single sample in a study of T cells after yellow fever vaccination. From the 5' RACE reads, TCRdb called clonotypes with MiXCR, one entry per CDR3 protein. Among about 630,000 distinct CDR3 sequences listed, approximately 13% were seen once. The source material was PBMCs, sampled on the day of the yellow fever booster vaccination. The origin of the receptors is a man younger than 40 who received the YFV17D yellow fever vaccine.

This clonotype was seen a few times. This chain connects TRBV5-1 to TRBJ2-2, with 7 positions matching TRBD2. The junction had 16 bases not matched to a gene; V was cut back by 4 bases and J by 7 bases. The germline gives CDR1 SGHRS, CDR2 YFSETQ. This CDR3 is 17 amino acids long. The CDR3: CASSARPRLAENGELFF. CDR3 bases: TGCGCCAGCAGCGCCCGGCCAAGGCTAGCGGAAAACGGGGAGCTGTTTTTT.

J is TRBJ2-2 and V is TRBV10-3, with D unclear. The CDR3 sequence is 15 residues long. Germline V gives CDR1 ENHRY, CDR2 SYGVKD. V gave up 10 bases and J gave up 4 bases, with 19 bases separating them. CDR3 protein: CATRDGFMGTGELFF. CDR3 nucleotide sequence: TGTGCCACCAGAGACGGGTTTATGGGCACCGGGGAGCTGTTTTTT.

The chain employs TRBV7-6 and TRBJ2-3; unclear D gene. This CDR3 is 16 amino acids long. Trimming shortened V by 1 base and J by 2 bases, and 13 bases separated the two germline ends. Germline V gene lookup returns CDR1 SGHVS and CDR2 FNYEAQ. The CDR3 sequence: CASSLEFPEITDTQYF. CDR3 DNA sequence: TGTGCCAGCAGCTTAGAATTTCCCGAGATCACAGATACGCAGTATTTT.

This clonotype was seen a few times. The chain is built from TRBV20-1 and TRBJ2-7; TRBD2 matches 8 bases. V lost 2 bases to trimming and J lost 2 bases; unmatched junction nucleotides: 5. Germline values: CDR1 DFQATT, CDR2 SNEGSKA (reference sequence). This CDR3 comprises 14 residues. CDR3 in DNA: TGCAGTGCTAGAAGTGGCGGGGGGCCCTACGAGCAGTACTTC. This encodes CSARSGGGPYEQYF.

This clonotype was counted only a few times. The chain joins TRBV7-8 to TRBJ1-1; D is unresolved. Trimming left V 5 bases short and J 5 bases short, with 12 bases between. The CDR3 is 13 residues long. Germline values: CDR1 SGHVS, CDR2 FQNEAQ. The CDR3 DNA reads as TGTGCCAGCAGCCCAGGACCGGGGACTGAAGCTTTCTTT. As protein: CASSPGPGTEAFF.

V usage is TRBV6-2 or TRBV6-3 and J usage is TRBJ2-1; no reliable D call. The length of the CDR3 is 12 residues. CDR1 and CDR2 from the germline V gene are MNHEY and SVGEGT. V shed 7 bases and J shed 5 bases, with 9 bases lying between them. The CDR3 region has the DNA TGTGCCAGCACCTGGGCCAACAATGAGCAGTTCTTC. It encodes CASTWANNEQFF.

The chain uses TRBV6-2 or TRBV6-3 and TRBJ1-5; 9 bases are a match to TRBD1. The germline gives CDR1 MNHEY, CDR2 SVGEGT. V lost 3 bases and J lost 9; bases outside the gene matches: 6. The CDR3 totals 14 residues. This chain's CDR3 is CASSYWTGDWPQHF. For the CDR3, the DNA is TGTGCCAGCAGTTATTGGACAGGGGATTGGCCCCAGCATTTT.